Presented here are 2 T cell receptor beta chains from one specimen sequenced in a study of blood T cells in healthy people across ages (dated by TCRdb to about 2015). The library was built by means of 5' RACE. Reads for this sample came from an Illumina HiSeq 2500. A second PCR of 7 to 11 cycles was run with a J-beta primer mix and a sample-barcoded 5' primer. TCRdb handled the public reads itself, with Q25 trimming in fastp and clone calling in MiXCR, and kept productive beta chains. Entries are consolidated by CDR3 protein sequence, retaining the most common genes and DNA. The sample table shows fewer than 750,000 distinct CDR3 sequences, and around half are seen once. Around 24% of the sample is taken by the ten largest. Sequenced: blood. These receptor sequences come from a man older than 75 in good health.

CDR3 protein: CASSLDRHTEAFF. The DNA of the CDR3 is TGTGCCAGCAGCTTGGACAGACACACTGAAGCTTTCTTT. The rearrangement uses TRBV5-5 and TRBJ1-1; D is uncertain. CDR3 length: 13 residues. The V end lost 0 bases, the J end lost 3 bases, and 6 bases lay between the germline ends. The germline V gene has CDR1 SGHKS and CDR2 YYEKEE (reference sequence).

The V and J genes are TRBV7-2 and TRBJ2-2; TRBD1 or TRBD2 may be the D gene (5 bases each). V lost 5 bases and J lost 6, with 10 bases in between. Germline V lookup: CDR1 SGHTA, CDR2 FQGNSA. This CDR3 spans 13 amino acids. DNA of the CDR3: TGTGCCAGCAGCCCAGGGAGTTCCGGGGAGCTGTTTTTT. This codes for CASSPGSSGELFF.